This T cell receptor (beta chain) was sequenced during a study of cytomegalovirus exposure and HLA in healthy donors. Produced via immunoSEQ multiplex PCR; TCRdb's table is partial and in-frame only. The table records approximately 82,000 clones, roughly 94% of them present only once. There are a few counts of this clone. Trimming stripped 2 bases from V and 9 bases from J, with 10 bases between. CDR1 and CDR2 (germline): MNHEY, SVGAGI. The CDR3 sequence is 12 residues long. Source material: PBMCs. The J gene is TRBJ2-5, the V gene TRBV6-5; tentatively, D is TRBD1 (7 bases). The sequence derives from a woman aged 18-30 years in good health and CMV-seronegative. Written as DNA, the CDR3 is TGTGCCAGCAGTTACGGCAGGGGGGCCCAGTACTTC. Protein: CASSYGRGAQYF.